This T cell receptor (beta chain) was sequenced for a study of control samples from healthy donors and cancer patients. The germline CDR1 and CDR2 sequences are MNHEY and SMNVEV (reference sequence). This CDR3 has 11 amino acids. V lost 6 bases and J lost 4, with 3 bases in between. The assay was immunoSEQ multiplex PCR, and TCRdb's table has in-frame clones only and misses some. Among about 80,000 clones listed, roughly 82% were seen once. The chain uses TRBV27 and TRBJ2-2; D gene ambiguous. Sequencing was carried out using PBMCs. The sequence was obtained from a man in his sixties with head and neck cancer. This chain's CDR3 is CASSTTGELFF. Here the CDR3 DNA reads TGTGCCAGCAGCACCACCGGGGAGCTGTTTTTT.